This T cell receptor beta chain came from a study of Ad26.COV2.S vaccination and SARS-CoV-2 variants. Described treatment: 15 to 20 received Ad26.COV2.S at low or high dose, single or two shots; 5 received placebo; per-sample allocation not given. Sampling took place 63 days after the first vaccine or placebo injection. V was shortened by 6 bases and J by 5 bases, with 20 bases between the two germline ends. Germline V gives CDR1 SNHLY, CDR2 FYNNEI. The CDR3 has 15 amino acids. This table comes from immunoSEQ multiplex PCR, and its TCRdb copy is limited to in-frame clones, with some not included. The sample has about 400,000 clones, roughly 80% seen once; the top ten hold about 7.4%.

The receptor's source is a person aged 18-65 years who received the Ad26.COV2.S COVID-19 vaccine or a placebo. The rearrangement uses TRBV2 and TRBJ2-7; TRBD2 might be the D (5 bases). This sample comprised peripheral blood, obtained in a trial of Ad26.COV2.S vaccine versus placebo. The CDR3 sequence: CASRASGTNHHEQYF. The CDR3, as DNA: TGTGCCAGCAGGGCCAGCGGCACCAATCACCACGAGCAGTACTTC.